This T cell receptor (beta chain) was obtained from a study of blood T cell repertoires in COVID-19. Study-wide context: The United States, Italy and Spain supplied acute and convalescent COVID-19 samples. Nucleic acid was either cDNA or gDNA, and it came from T cells, B-cell-depleted T cells, or PBMCs.

V shed 6 bases and J 8 bases; nucleotides not matched to a gene: 10. CDR3 length: 15 amino acids. Looked up from germline, CDR1 is MNHEY and CDR2 is SVGAGI. Produced via immunoSEQ multiplex PCR; TCRdb's table is partial and in-frame only. The table has some 390,000 clones, 70% to 90% seen once; the top ten hold about 3%. This clone was seen a few times. Sequencing used peripheral blood. This chain joins TRBV6-5 and TRBJ1-6; 7 bases fit TRBD1. This TCR was recovered from a human donor in a cohort sampled during active COVID-19. CDR3 amino acids: CASSHGQVADSPLHF. The CDR3 DNA reads as TGTGCCAGCAGCCATGGACAGGTCGCGGATTCACCCCTCCACTTT.